A single sample is the source of the 13 T cell receptor beta chains below, sequenced in a study of T cell repertoires and HLA-DP antigens. Their antigens are not known. Some clones are missing from TCRdb's copy, which holds only in-frame ones; the method was immunoSEQ multiplex PCR. Of about 73,000 clones detected, roughly 75% appear once; the ten largest clones hold roughly 1.6%. The specimen sequenced was CD4+ T cells from PBMCs. The receptors stem from a man in his sixties in good health and CMV-seronegative.

V gene TRBV10-3 combines with J gene TRBJ2-5; D possibly corresponds to TRBD1 (5 bases). Germline lookup yields CDR1 ENHRY and CDR2 SYGVKD. The CDR3 runs to 13 residues. V was pared by 3 bases and J by 6 bases, with 11 bases between. This CDR3 reads CAISERGLQTQYF. For the CDR3, the DNA is TGTGCCATCAGTGAAAGGGGCTTGCAGACCCAGTACTTC.

Only one count was recorded for this clone. DNA of the CDR3: TGTGCCACCAGCAGAGAACAGGGGGCGGGCGAGCAGTACGTC. Amino acids: CATSREQGAGEQYV. The chain has TRBV15 and TRBJ2-7; TRBD1 agrees at 9 bases. Germline-derived CDR1 and CDR2 are LNHNV and YYDKDF (reference sequence). The CDR3 spans 14 residues. V trimming: 0 bases; J trimming: 6 bases; junction bases outside the gene matches: 3.

DNA of the CDR3: TGCGCCAGCAGCTTGATGGGGATCTCCTACGAGCAGTACTTC. Translated, it gives CASSLMGISYEQYF. This chain connects TRBV5-1 to TRBJ2-7; D unclear. The CDR3 covers 14 residues. Germline-derived CDR1 and CDR2 are SGHRS and YFSETQ. V lost 1 base and J 0 bases, leaving 8 bases between the germline ends.

The chain carries TRBV5-1 and TRBJ1-1, with TRBD1 matching 9 bases. Trimming removed 4 bases from V and 3 bases from J; junction bases left unmatched: 7. Germline V gene data show CDR1 as SGHRS and CDR2 as YFSETQ. This CDR3 contains 15 residues. The CDR3 here is CASSLYRGQDTEAFF. The CDR3, as DNA: TGCGCCAGCAGCCTGTACAGGGGGCAAGACACTGAAGCTTTCTTT.

The V call is TRBV7-9, the J call TRBJ1-2; the D gene is possibly TRBD1 (6 bases). This CDR3 comprises 12 residues. V lost 3 bases, J lost 8 bases, and 10 bases lay in between. Per germline, CDR1 SEHNR and CDR2 FQNEAQ (reference sequence). The CDR3 bases are TGTGCCAGCAGCTTGACAGGTGACGGCTACACCTTC. Translated, it gives CASSLTGDGYTF.

The V gene is TRBV5-4, the J gene TRBJ1-2; tentatively, D is TRBD1 (5 bases). The CDR3 spans 15 residues. Trimming cost V 5 bases and J 4 bases, with 18 bases left between them. Germline CDR1 reads SGHNT; CDR2 reads YYREEE (reference sequence). The CDR3 is CASSLQGGVAYGYTF. In DNA form, the CDR3 reads TGTGCCAGCAGTTTGCAGGGTGGGGTGGCCTATGGCTACACCTTC.

V gene TRBV18 combines with J gene TRBJ1-3; D might be TRBD1 (5 bases). Germline V gene data show CDR1 as KGHSH and CDR2 as LQKENI. The CDR3 has 15 residues. Between the trimmed V and J ends, which lost 6 bases and 3 bases, there was a span of 15 bases. The CDR3, as DNA: TGTGCCAGCTCTCCCACCCAGGGTAATGGAAACACCATATATTTT. Protein product: CASSPTQGNGNTIYF.

The genes are TRBV6-6 and TRBJ1-4, with 8 bases aligning to TRBD1. This CDR3 comprises 15 residues. Germline V gene data show CDR1 as MNHNY and CDR2 as SVGAGI (reference sequence). Trimming cost V 5 bases and J 8 bases; bases outside gene matches: 10. As DNA, the CDR3 is TGTGCCAGCAGTAACCCGGACAGGGCCCGAGAAAAACTGTTTTTT. It encodes CASSNPDRAREKLFF.

The chain links TRBV11-3 to TRBJ1-1; TRBD1 might be the D (6 bases). This CDR3 has 13 amino acids. Between the trimmed V and J ends, which lost 5 bases and 7 bases, there was a span of 14 bases. CDR1 and CDR2 (germline): SGHNT, YENEEA. CDR3 coding DNA: TGTGCCAGCAGCGCGGACAGAGGCCTTGAAGCTTTCTTT. Amino acid sequence: CASSADRGLEAFF.

The chain carries TRBV15 and TRBJ1-1; D gene ambiguous. The CDR3 covers 14 residues. Trimming took 0 bases from V and 9 from J, leaving 14 bases between them. Germline V gives CDR1 LNHNV, CDR2 YYDKDF (reference sequence). CDR3 protein: CATSRDGGGRKAFF. For the CDR3, the DNA is TGTGCCACCAGCAGAGATGGTGGTGGCCGAAAAGCTTTCTTT.

This chain uses TRBV11-2 with TRBJ2-1; either TRBD1 or TRBD2 may fit D (5 bases each). CDR3 length: 15 amino acids. In germline, CDR1 is SGHAT, CDR2 FQNNGV. The V and J ends lost 5 bases and 0 bases respectively, with 11 bases between them. The CDR3: CASSRDGTSYNEQFF. CDR3 coding DNA: TGTGCCAGCAGCCGGGACGGGACCTCCTACAATGAGCAGTTCTTC.

This clone was seen only a few times. The chain recombines TRBV5-1 with TRBJ2-1; 8 bases agree with TRBD2. V shed 0 bases, J shed 8 bases, and the junction held 13 bases outside the gene matches. The length of the CDR3 is 17 residues. Per germline, CDR1 SGHRS and CDR2 YFSETQ. In DNA, the CDR3 is TGCGCCAGCAGCTTGGATTTTGGGGTAGCGGGGCGTGATGAGCAGTTCTTC. As protein: CASSLDFGVAGRDEQFF.

The chain carries TRBV30 and TRBJ2-2; D gene uncertain. From germline, CDR1 is GTSNPN and CDR2 SVGIG (reference sequence). Trimming cost V 0 bases and J 4 bases, with 6 bases left between them. The CDR3 has 13 amino acids. The CDR3 DNA sequence: TGTGCCTGGAGTGTGGGCCTCACCGGGGAGCTGTTTTTT. Amino acid sequence: CAWSVGLTGELFF.